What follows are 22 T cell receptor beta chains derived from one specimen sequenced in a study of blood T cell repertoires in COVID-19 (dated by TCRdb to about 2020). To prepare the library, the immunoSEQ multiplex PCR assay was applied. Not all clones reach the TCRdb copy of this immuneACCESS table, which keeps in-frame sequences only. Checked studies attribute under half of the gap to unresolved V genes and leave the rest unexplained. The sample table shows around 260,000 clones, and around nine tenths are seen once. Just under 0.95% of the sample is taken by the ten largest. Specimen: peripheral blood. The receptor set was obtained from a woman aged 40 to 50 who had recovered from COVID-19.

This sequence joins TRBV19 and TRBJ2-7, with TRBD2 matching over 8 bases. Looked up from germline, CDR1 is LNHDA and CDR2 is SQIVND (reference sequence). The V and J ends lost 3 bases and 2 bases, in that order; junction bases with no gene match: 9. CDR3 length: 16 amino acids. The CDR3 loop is CASSIGGTSGAYEQYF. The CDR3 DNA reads TGTGCCAGTAGTATTGGGGGTACTAGCGGCGCCTACGAGCAGTACTTC.

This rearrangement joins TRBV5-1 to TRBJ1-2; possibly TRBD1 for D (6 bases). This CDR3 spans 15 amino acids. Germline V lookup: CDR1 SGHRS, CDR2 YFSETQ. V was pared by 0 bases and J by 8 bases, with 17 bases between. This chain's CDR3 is CASSLEGGVSGGYTF. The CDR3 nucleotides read TGCGCCAGCAGCTTGGAAGGGGGGGTCTCGGGAGGCTACACCTTC. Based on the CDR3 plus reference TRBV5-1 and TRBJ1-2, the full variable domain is KAGVTQTPRYLIKTRGQQVTLSCSPISGHRSVSWYQQTPGQGLQFLFEYFSETQRNKGNFPGRFSGRQFSNSRSEMNVSTLELGDSALYLCASSLEGGVSGGYTFGSGTRLTVV.

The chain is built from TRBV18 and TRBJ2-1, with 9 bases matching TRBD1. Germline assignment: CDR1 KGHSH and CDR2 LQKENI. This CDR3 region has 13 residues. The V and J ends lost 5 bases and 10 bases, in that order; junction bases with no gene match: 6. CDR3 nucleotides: TGTGCCAGCTCATCACAGGGGGCGGAGGAGCAGTTCTTC. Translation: CASSSQGAEEQFF.

Here the CDR3 reads CASSPKGDRGSWGETQYF. CDR3 nucleotide sequence: TGTGCCAGCAGCCCGAAAGGGGACAGGGGCTCCTGGGGAGAGACCCAGTACTTC. This chain uses TRBV21-1 with TRBJ2-5; no check of the table's D call, TRBD1, against the DNA was made. TRBV21-1 is labeled a pseudogene. The CDR3 has 18 residues.

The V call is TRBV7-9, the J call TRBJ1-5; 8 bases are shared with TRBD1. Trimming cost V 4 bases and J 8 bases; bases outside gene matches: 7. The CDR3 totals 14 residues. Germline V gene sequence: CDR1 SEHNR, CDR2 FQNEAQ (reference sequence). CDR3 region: CASSSTGASEPQHF. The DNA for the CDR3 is TGTGCCAGCAGCTCGACAGGGGCAAGCGAGCCCCAGCATTTT.

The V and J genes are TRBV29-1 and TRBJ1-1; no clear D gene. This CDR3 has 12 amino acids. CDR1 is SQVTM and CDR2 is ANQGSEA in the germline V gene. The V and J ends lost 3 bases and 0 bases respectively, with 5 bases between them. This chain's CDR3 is CSVDLVNTEAFF. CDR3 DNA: TGCAGCGTTGATTTAGTGAACACTGAAGCTTTCTTT.

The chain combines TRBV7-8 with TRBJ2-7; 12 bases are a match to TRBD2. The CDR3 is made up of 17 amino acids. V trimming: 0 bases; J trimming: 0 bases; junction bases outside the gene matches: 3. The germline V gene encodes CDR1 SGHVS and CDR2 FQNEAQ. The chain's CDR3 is CASSLAASGRASYEQYF. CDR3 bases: TGTGCCAGCAGCTTAGCCGCTAGCGGGAGGGCCTCCTACGAGCAGTACTTC.

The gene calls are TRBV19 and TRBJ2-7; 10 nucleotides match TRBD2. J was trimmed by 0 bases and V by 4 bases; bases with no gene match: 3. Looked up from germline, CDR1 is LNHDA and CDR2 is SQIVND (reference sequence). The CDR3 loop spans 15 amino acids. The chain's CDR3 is CASSRLAGASYEQYF. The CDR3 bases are TGTGCCAGTAGTAGGCTAGCGGGAGCCTCCTACGAGCAGTACTTC.

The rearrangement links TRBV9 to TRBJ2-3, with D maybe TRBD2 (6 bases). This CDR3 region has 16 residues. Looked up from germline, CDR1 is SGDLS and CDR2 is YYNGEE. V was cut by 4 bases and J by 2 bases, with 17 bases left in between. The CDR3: CASSLLGGTHTDTQYF. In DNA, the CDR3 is TGTGCCAGCAGCCTTCTTGGCGGGACGCACACAGATACGCAGTATTTT. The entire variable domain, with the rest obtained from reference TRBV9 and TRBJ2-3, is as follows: DSGVTQTPKHLITATGQRVTLRCSPRSGDLSVYWYQQSLDQGLQFLIQYYNGEERAKGNILERFSAQQFPDLHSELNLSSLELGDSALYFCASSLLGGTHTDTQYFGPGTRLTVL.

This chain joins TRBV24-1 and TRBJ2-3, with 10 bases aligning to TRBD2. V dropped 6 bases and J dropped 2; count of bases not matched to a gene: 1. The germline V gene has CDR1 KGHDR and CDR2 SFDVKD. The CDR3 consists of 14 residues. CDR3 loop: CATSSGRVTDTQYF. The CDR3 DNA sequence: TGTGCCACCAGTAGCGGGAGGGTCACAGATACGCAGTATTTT.

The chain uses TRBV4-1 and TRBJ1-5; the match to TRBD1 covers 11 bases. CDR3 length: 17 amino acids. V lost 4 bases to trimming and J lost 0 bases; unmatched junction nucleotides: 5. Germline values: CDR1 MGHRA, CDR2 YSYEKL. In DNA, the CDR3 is TGCGCCAGCAGCCTCGGGACAGGGGGGAATAGCAATCAGCCCCAGCATTTT. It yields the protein CASSLGTGGNSNQPQHF.

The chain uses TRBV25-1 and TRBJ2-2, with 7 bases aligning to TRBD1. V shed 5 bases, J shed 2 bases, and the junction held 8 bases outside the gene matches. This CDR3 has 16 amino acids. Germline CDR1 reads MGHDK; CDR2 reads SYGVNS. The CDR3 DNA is TGTGCCAGCAGTCGTGTCGCAGGGGGAAACACCGGGGAGCTGTTTTTT. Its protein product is CASSRVAGGNTGELFF.

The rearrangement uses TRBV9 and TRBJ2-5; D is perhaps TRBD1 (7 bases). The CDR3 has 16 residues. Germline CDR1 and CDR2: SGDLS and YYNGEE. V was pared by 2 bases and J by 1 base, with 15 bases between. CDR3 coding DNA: TGTGCCAGCAGCGTTCGGGGCGGGACAGCCCAAGAGACCCAGTACTTC. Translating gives CASSVRGGTAQETQYF.

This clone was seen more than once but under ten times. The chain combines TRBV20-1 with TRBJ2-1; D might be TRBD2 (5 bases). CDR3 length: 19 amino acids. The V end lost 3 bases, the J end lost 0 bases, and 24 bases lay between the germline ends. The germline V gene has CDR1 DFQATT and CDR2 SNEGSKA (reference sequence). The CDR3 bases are TGCAGTGCTAGTTCGTCCGGGGATCCTAGGCTGAGCTCCTACAATGAGCAGTTCTTC. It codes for CSASSSGDPRLSSYNEQFF.

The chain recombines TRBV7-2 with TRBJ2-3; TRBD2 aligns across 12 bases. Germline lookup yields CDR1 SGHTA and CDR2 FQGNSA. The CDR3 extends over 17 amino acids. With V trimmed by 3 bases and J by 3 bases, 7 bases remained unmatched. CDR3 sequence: CASSFLAGGPGTDTQYF. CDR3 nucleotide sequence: TGTGCCAGCAGCTTTCTAGCGGGAGGGCCGGGTACAGATACGCAGTATTTT.

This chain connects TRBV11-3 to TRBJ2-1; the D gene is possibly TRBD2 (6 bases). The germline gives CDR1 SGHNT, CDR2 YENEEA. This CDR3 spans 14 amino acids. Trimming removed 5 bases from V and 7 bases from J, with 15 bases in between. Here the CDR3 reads CASSTGAGGNEQFF. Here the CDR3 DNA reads TGTGCCAGCAGCACAGGTGCTGGGGGGAATGAGCAGTTCTTC.

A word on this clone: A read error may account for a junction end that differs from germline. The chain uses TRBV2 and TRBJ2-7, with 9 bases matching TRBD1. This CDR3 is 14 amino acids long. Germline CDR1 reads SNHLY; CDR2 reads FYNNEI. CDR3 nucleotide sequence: TGTGCCTCAAACCCACAGGGGGCAGCCTACGGGCAGTACTTC. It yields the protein CASNPQGAAYGQYF.

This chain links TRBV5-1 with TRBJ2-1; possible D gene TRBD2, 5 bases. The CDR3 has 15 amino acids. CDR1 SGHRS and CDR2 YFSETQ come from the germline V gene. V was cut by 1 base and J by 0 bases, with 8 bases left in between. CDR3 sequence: CASSLLGGSYNEQFF. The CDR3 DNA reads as TGCGCCAGCAGCTTGCTCGGAGGCTCCTACAATGAGCAGTTCTTC.

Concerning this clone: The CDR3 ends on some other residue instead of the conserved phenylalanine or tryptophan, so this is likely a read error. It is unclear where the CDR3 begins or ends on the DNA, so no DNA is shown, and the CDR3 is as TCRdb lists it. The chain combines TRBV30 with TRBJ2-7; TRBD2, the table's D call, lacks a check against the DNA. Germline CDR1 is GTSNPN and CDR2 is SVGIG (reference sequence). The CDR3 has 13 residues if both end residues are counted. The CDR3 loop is CAWSVTASGAAVL.

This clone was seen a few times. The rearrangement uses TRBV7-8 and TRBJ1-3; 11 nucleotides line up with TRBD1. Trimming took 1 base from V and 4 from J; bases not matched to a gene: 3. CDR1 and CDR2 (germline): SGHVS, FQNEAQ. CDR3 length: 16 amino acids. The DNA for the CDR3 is TGTGCCAGCAGCTTAGGGGGACAGGGGGACGGAAACACCATATATTTT. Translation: CASSLGGQGDGNTIYF.

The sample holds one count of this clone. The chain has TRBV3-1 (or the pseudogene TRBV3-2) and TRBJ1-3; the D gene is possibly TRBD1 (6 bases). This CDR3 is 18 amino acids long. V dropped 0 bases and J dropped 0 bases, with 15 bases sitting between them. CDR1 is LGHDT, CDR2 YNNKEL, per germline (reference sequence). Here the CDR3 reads CASSQDIVTGFSGNTIYF. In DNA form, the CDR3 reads TGTGCCAGCAGCCAAGATATCGTTACAGGGTTCTCTGGAAACACCATATATTTT.

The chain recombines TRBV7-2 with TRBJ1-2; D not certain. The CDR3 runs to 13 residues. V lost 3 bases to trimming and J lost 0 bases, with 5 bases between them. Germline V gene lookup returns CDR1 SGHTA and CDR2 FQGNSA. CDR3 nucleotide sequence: TGTGCCAGCAGCTTCGAGGCTAACTATGGCTACACCTTC. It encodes CASSFEANYGYTF.